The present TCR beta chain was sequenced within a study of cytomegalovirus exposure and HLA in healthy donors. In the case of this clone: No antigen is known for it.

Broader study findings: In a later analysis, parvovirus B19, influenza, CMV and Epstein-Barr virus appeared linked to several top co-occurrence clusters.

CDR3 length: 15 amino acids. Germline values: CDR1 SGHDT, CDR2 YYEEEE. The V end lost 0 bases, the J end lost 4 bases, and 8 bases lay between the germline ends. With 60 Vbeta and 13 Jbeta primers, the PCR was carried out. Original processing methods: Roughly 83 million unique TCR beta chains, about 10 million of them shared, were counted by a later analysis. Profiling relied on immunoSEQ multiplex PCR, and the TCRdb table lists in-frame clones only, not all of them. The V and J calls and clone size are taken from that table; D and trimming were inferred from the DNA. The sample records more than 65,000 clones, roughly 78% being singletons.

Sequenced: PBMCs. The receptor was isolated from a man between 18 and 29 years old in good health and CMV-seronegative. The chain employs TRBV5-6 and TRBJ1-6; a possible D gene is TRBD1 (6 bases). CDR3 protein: CASSLDRVYNSPLHF. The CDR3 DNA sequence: TGTGCCAGCAGCTTGGACAGGGTATATAATTCACCCCTCCACTTT.